The next 9 T cell receptor beta chains were all read from a single sample in a study of blood T cell repertoires in COVID-19. The data were produced by immunoSEQ multiplex PCR, yet TCRdb's version contains in-frame clones alone and is incomplete. The sample has roughly 260,000 clones, about nine tenths seen once. The sequenced material came from peripheral blood. The receptors were sampled from a man between 60 and 75 years old who had recovered from COVID-19.

This clone was counted between two and nine times. V usage is TRBV18 and J usage is TRBJ1-5; D gene uncertain. Germline V gene sequence: CDR1 KGHSH, CDR2 LQKENI. The CDR3 extends over 15 amino acids. V lost 3 bases and J lost 4, with 13 bases in between. The CDR3 DNA follows: TGTGCCAGCTCACCCAGCCATCGAGGAAATCAGCCCCAGCATTTT. This encodes CASSPSHRGNQPQHF.

The V gene is TRBV27, the J gene TRBJ2-7; no firm D call. V lost 4 bases and J 2 bases, leaving 15 bases between the germline ends. In germline, CDR1 is MNHEY, CDR2 SMNVEV (reference sequence). The CDR3 totals 15 residues. The CDR3 loop is CASSSTRGRAYEQYF. In nucleotides, the CDR3 is TGTGCCAGCAGTTCTACCCGAGGCCGGGCCTACGAGCAGTACTTC.

To note about this clone: One end of the junction fails to match germline, which may point to a read error. J is TRBJ2-7 and V is TRBV19; 10 bases fit TRBD2. The CDR3 extends over 13 amino acids. The germline CDR1 and CDR2 sequences are LNHDA and SQIVND (reference sequence). CDR3 residues: CASKAGGPGEQHF. The CDR3 DNA is TGTGCCAGTAAAGCGGGGGGGCCTGGCGAGCAGCACTTC.

The chain couples TRBV18 to TRBJ2-1; a weak D match, TRBD1 (6 bases). Deletions cut 3 bases from V and 12 bases from J, with 18 bases between. Germline values: CDR1 KGHSH, CDR2 LQKENI. This CDR3 comprises 14 residues. The CDR3, as DNA: TGTGCCAGCTCACCCCCAAACAGGGAAAAAACGCAGTTCTTC. It specifies CASSPPNREKTQFF.

The V gene is TRBV7-2, the J gene TRBJ2-1; D might be TRBD1 (7 bases). CDR3 size: 15 residues. The germline V gene has CDR1 SGHTA and CDR2 FQGNSA. Trimming shortened V by 5 bases and J by 0 bases, and 11 bases separated the two germline ends. The chain's CDR3 is CASSPGGTSYNEQFF. CDR3 in DNA: TGTGCCAGCAGCCCAGGGGGGACCTCCTACAATGAGCAGTTCTTC. Combining the CDR3 with reference TRBV7-2 and TRBJ2-1 gives the whole variable domain GAGVSQSPSNKVTEKGKDVELRCDPISGHTALYWYRQSLGQGLEFLIYFQGNSAPDKSGLPSDRFSAERTGGSVSTLTIQRTQQEDSAVYLCASSPGGTSYNEQFFGPGTRLTVL.

The chain joins TRBV6-5 to TRBJ1-1, with D unresolved. CDR1 and CDR2 (germline): MNHEY, SVGAGI. The CDR3 is made up of 12 amino acids. Deletions cut 5 bases from V and 1 base from J, with 5 bases between. CDR3 DNA: TGTGCCAGCAGTCTAACGAACACTGAAGCTTTCTTT. Protein product: CASSLTNTEAFF.

The chain combines TRBV12-2 with TRBJ2-7; TRBD1, as called in the table, went unchecked against the DNA. TRBV12-2 is termed a pseudogene. This CDR3 comprises 17 residues. CDR3 DNA: TGTGCAAGTCGCTTAGCGCGGTCACAGGGTATAACCTACGAGCAGTACTTC. This sequence encodes CASRLARSQGITYEQYF.

This clone was picked up one time. The rearrangement joins TRBV4-2 to TRBJ1-4; possible D gene TRBD1, 6 bases. The CDR3 length is 17 residues. Trimming pared 2 bases from V and 0 bases from J, leaving 13 bases between. In germline, CDR1 is LGHNA, CDR2 YNFKEQ. In nucleotides, the CDR3 is TGTGCCAGCAGCCAACGGCAGGGGCCTGCAACTAATGAAAAACTGTTTTTT. Its translation is CASSQRQGPATNEKLFF.

This clone was seen a handful of times. This sequence joins TRBV7-2 and TRBJ2-7; TRBD2 matches 9 bases. CDR1 SGHTA and CDR2 FQGNSA come from the germline V gene. V trimming: 0 bases; J trimming: 5 bases; junction bases outside the gene matches: 2. The CDR3 spans 14 residues. CDR3 loop: CASSLAGLAHEQYF. The CDR3 DNA is TGTGCCAGCAGCTTAGCGGGACTAGCACACGAGCAGTACTTC.